A selection of T cell receptor beta chains follows, all from one sample in a study of T-cell memory formation after mild COVID-19. TCRdb re-analysed the 5' RACE reads in MiXCR, keeping a single row per CDR3 protein. There are under 350,000 distinct CDR3 sequences in the sample; roughly 15% occur only once, and less than 30% lies in the top ten. The sequencing input was PBMCs or a T cell subset sorted from them (not recorded which). These receptors were taken from a man between 18 and 35 years old who had mild COVID-19 (a few samples of this study predate the infection). Cell type and time point are not known. CDR3s leave out the opening cysteine and the closing phenylalanine or tryptophan. Each record gives: J gene, V gene, CDR3 length, D gene, CDR3 protein. The D gene is left open where the match is weak.

TRBJ1-2	TRBV12-3/TRBV12-4	10	.	ASKRGSGGYT
TRBJ2-7	TRBV6-6	14	TRBD1	ASSYSRDRVSYEQY
TRBJ2-2	TRBV9	12	.	ASSVDPNTGELF
TRBJ2-3	TRBV3-1	14	TRBD2	ASSPGLAGSPDTQY
TRBJ2-7	TRBV30	10	TRBD2	ASHGGGYEQY
TRBJ1-1	TRBV29-1	13	.	SVDLVEPVNTEAF
TRBJ1-6	TRBV4-3	14	.	ASSQDFAGYNSPLH
TRBJ2-3	TRBV11-3	12	.	ASSRTRSTDTQY
TRBJ2-7	TRBV9	14	.	ASSVNWAALRYEQY
TRBJ2-5	TRBV7-2	12	.	ASSRNGGAGTQY
TRBJ2-7	TRBV10-3	13	.	AISESRGHRGEQY
TRBJ2-1	TRBV7-9	16	.	ASSRGEGVAGRHNEQF